The rows below give T cell receptor beta chains drawn from one sample of a study of T cell clonotyping in hematopoietic cell transplantation. The protocol was immunoSEQ multiplex PCR, while the TCRdb copy is restricted to in-frame clones and leaves out a portion. The data contain around 19,000 clones, 77% of them singletons. The material sequenced was peripheral blood mononuclear cells, taken before stem cell transplant. All receptors derive from a man in his fifties or sixties with acute myeloid leukemia. Some clones in this sample may be carry-over from other donors' samples. Both conserved end residues are part of each CDR3.

TRBV7-2	TRBJ1-5	CASSFYDQPQHF
TRBV7-3	TRBJ2-5	CASSNGLAAQETQYF
TRBV4-2	TRBJ2-3	CASSQQTGEADTQYF
TRBV9	TRBJ1-3	CASSIQGATSGNTIYF
TRBV10-3	TRBJ2-7	CAIKGEGEQYF
TRBV7-6	TRBJ2-2	CASSLGAVRNTGELFF
TRBV29-1	TRBJ2-3	CSVVAGVRDTQYF
TRBV9	TRBJ2-7	CASSVEAGSSYEQYF
TRBV19	TRBJ1-5	CASSIWRGSEQPQHF
TRBV4-3	TRBJ2-7	CASSQQLRTGDEQYF
TRBV7-2	TRBJ2-2	CASSLNHNTGELFF
TRBV30	TRBJ2-1	CAWSLSLSGGAGEQFF
TRBV6-8	TRBJ1-4	CASIGDRASTNEKLFF
TRBV5-1	TRBJ2-2	CASRPRWTANTGELFF
TRBV12-5	TRBJ1-2	CASGLGEMGRIYGYTF
TRBV6-5	TRBJ2-1	CASSYVGANEQFF
TRBV4-3	TRBJ1-2	CASSQDYRQSLGLSNYGYTF
TRBV13	TRBJ2-6	CASSSLSSGANVLTF
TRBV9	TRBJ2-7	CASSGEDSSYEQYF
TRBV14	TRBJ2-5	CASSQDRGEEVTQYF
TRBV10-3	TRBJ1-1	CAISEGDKNTEAFF
TRBV5-6	TRBJ2-2	CASSLGTAANTGELFF
TRBV23-1	TRBJ1-2	CAGLKKDREYGGYTF
TRBV11-2	TRBJ2-2	CASSLMGGQAGELFF
TRBV7-9	TRBJ1-6	CASSETGTGRSPLHF
TRBV19	TRBJ2-1	CASSLQREGSEQFF
TRBV7-9	TRBJ1-1	CASSIQTGNTEAFF
TRBV6-5	TRBJ2-7	CASTTGYEQYF
TRBV11-3	TRBJ2-7	CASSARGEGEQYF
TRBV7-8	TRBJ2-1	CASSVYGAGGAYEQFF
TRBV13	TRBJ2-7	CASSVDRAGGDEQYF
TRBV4-3	TRBJ2-7	CASSQDRATSYEQYF
TRBV27	TRBJ2-2	CASSPTGNTGELFF
TRBV5-4	TRBJ2-6	CASSLDGVTSGANVLTF
TRBV6-5	TRBJ2-3	CASSYSGGTDTQYF
TRBV6-5	TRBJ2-7	CASSYSGSDEQYF
TRBV7-6	TRBJ2-3	CASSLGSTGHYADTQYF
TRBV14	TRBJ2-7	CASSRGLADEQYF
TRBV5-4	TRBJ2-5	CASSSQGRDETQYF
TRBV30	TRBJ1-2	CAWSVAGYGYTF
TRBV7-6	TRBJ2-3	CASSPSHSTDTQYF
TRBV4-3	TRBJ2-1	CASSQDSGSVVQFF
TRBV4-3	TRBJ1-1	CASSQDFGAWDTEAFF
TRBV7-6	TRBJ2-7	CASSPGREQYF
TRBV30	TRBJ1-6	CAWSLNNSPLHF
TRBV5-4	TRBJ2-3	CASSLTSGAGDTQYF
TRBV6-1	TRBJ2-7	CASRLRGGPDEQYF
TRBV7-2	TRBJ1-5	CASSLVRGNNQPQHF
TRBV6-1	TRBJ2-2	CASSWEYTGELFF
TRBV4-3	TRBJ1-2	CASSQDPGTSYGYTF
TRBV7-2	TRBJ2-2	CASSWTGGTGELFF
TRBV20-1	TRBJ2-5	CSAGEQETQYF
TRBV29-1	TRBJ1-1	CSARYGEGPNTEAFF
TRBV27	TRBJ1-1	CASSLPGMNTEAFF
TRBV7-8	TRBJ2-1	CASSSDGQRHNEQFF